This T cell receptor beta chain was sequenced in a study of brain T cells in children with intractable seizures. Whole-study findings and limits: Pre- and post-surgery blood differed in depth, so pre-surgery absences may be undersampling.

Sequencing was limited to surgery cases with top T cell transcript signatures in brain tissue. Some clones are missing from TCRdb's copy, which holds only in-frame ones; the method was immunoSEQ multiplex PCR. The repertoire consists of 75,000 to 80,000 clones, with more than 85% occurring once and the leading ten covering over 1.5%. As to this clone: Its matching antigen is unknown.

The receptor was derived from a boy younger than two with tuberous sclerosis and intractable seizures. The source material was peripheral blood, sampled at surgery.

CDR3 residues: CAWSTGQGGYTF. Here the CDR3 DNA reads TGTGCCTGGAGTACCGGACAGGGAGGCTACACCTTC. The V and J genes are TRBV30 and TRBJ1-2; 8 bases fit TRBD1. V dropped 2 bases and J dropped 8; count of bases not matched to a gene: 4. This CDR3 comprises 12 residues. Germline V gives CDR1 GTSNPN, CDR2 SVGIG (reference sequence).